These T cell receptor beta chains were read from a single sample in a study of monozygotic twins with inflammatory bowel disease. TCRdb reprocessed the 5' RACE reads, with one entry per CDR3 protein and no DNA. Its clone listing holds about 450,000 distinct CDR3 sequences. Sequencing was done on a sample of blood. The receptors stem from a human donor with ulcerative colitis or Crohn's disease, or a healthy co-twin of an affected twin (not recorded which). CDR3s include the opening cysteine and the closing phenylalanine or tryptophan. Fields, in order: V gene, J gene, CDR3 protein.

V gene: TRBV5-1
J gene: TRBJ1-1
CDR3 protein: CASSPPSPMNTEAFF

V gene: TRBV11-2
J gene: TRBJ2-1
CDR3 protein: CASSLKGLAVSYNEQFF

V gene: TRBV5-5
J gene: TRBJ2-1
CDR3 protein: CASSLRDRGVPIQFF

V gene: TRBV7-3
J gene: TRBJ2-3
CDR3 protein: CASSFGVLSTDTQYF

V gene: TRBV18
J gene: TRBJ2-7
CDR3 protein: CASSPIAGYEQYF

V gene: TRBV7-9
J gene: TRBJ1-5
CDR3 protein: CASSLSLEPQHF

V gene: TRBV5-1
J gene: TRBJ2-7
CDR3 protein: CASSPPGLAGVNEQYF

V gene: TRBV20-1
J gene: TRBJ2-3
CDR3 protein: CSARSSSGARTDTQYF

V gene: TRBV20-1
J gene: TRBJ2-7
CDR3 protein: CSARRAGPLLYEQYF

V gene: TRBV20-1
J gene: TRBJ2-1
CDR3 protein: CSARIFGSSYNEQFF

V gene: TRBV20-1
J gene: TRBJ2-7
CDR3 protein: CSARTSGTYEQYF

V gene: TRBV10-3
J gene: TRBJ1-6
CDR3 protein: CAISDRGTLDSPLHF